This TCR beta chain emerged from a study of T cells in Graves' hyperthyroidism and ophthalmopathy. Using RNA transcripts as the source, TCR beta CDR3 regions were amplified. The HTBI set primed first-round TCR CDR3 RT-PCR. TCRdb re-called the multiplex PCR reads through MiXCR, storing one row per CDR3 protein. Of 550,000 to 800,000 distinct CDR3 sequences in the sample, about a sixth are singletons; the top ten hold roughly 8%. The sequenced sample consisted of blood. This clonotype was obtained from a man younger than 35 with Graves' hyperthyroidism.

CDR3 sequence: CASRQPWDEQFF. CDR3 sequence (DNA): TGTGCCAGCAGACAACCCTGGGATGAGCAGTTCTTC. V usage is TRBV6-2 or TRBV6-3 and J usage is TRBJ2-1; D remains unclear. CDR3 size: 12 residues. Trimming removed 6 bases at V and 8 bases at J, with 11 bases between. Germline V gene lookup returns CDR1 MNHEY and CDR2 SVGEGT.